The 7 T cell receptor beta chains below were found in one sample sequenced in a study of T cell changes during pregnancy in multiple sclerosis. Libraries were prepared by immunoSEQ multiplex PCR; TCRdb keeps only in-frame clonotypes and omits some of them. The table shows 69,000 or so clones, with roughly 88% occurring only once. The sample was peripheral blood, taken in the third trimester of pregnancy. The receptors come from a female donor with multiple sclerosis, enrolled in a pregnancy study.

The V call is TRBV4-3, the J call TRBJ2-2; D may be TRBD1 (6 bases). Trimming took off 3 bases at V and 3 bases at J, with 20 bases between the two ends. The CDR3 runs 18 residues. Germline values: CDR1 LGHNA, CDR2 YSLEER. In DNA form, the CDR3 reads TGCGCCAGCAGCCATAAGTCATTTAGGGCAGGGGACACCGGGGAGCTGTTTTTT. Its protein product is CASSHKSFRAGDTGELFF.

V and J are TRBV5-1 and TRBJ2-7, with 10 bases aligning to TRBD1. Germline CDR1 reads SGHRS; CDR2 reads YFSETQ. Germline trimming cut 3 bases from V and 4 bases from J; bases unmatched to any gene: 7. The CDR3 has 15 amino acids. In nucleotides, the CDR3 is TGCGCCAGCAGCTCACTTCCGGGACAGGGGTACGAGCAGTACTTC. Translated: CASSSLPGQGYEQYF.

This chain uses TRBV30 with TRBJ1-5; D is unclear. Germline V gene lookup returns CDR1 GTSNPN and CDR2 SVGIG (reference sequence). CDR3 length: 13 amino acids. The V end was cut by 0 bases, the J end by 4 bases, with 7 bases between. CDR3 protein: CAWSVSFNQPQHF. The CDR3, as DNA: TGTGCCTGGAGTGTATCCTTTAATCAGCCCCAGCATTTT.

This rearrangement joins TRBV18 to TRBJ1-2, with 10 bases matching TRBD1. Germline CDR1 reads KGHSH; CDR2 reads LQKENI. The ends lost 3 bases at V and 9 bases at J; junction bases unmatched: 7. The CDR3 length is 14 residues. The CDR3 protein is CASSPGQGQTSYTF. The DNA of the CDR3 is TGTGCCAGCTCACCGGGACAGGGGCAAACGAGCTACACCTTC.

DNA for the CDR3: TGTGCCAGCAGCTTTAGAAGCTCCTATAATTCACCCCTCCACTTT. Translation gives CASSFRSSYNSPLHF. This rearrangement joins TRBV5-6 to TRBJ1-6, with D uncertain. The CDR3 contains 15 residues. Germline V lookup: CDR1 SGHDT, CDR2 YYEEEE. V was pared by 2 bases and J by 0 bases, with 6 bases between.

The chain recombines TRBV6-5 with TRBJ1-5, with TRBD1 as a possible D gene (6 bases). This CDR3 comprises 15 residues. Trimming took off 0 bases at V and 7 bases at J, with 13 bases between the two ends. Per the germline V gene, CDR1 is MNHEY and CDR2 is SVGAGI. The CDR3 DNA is TGTGCCAGCAGTTACTCTTCTGGGGGCCGACAGCCCCAGCATTTT. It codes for CASSYSSGGRQPQHF.

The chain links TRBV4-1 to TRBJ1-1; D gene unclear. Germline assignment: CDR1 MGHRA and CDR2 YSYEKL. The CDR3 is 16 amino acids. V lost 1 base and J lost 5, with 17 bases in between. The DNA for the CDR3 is TGCGCCAGCAGCCAAGTAGCGGGCGGCGGAGGGACTGAAGCTTTCTTT. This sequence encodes CASSQVAGGGGTEAFF.